This TCR beta chain was documented in a study of cytomegalovirus exposure and HLA in healthy donors. Study in general: The 110 million or so unique TCR beta sequences, from approximately 170 million T cells, were found by an earlier analysis.

With respect to this clone: Its specificity is unknown.

Researchers ran the PCR with 60 Vbeta and 13 Jbeta primers. The table came from immunoSEQ multiplex PCR; TCRdb's copy has only in-frame clones and leaves some out. The sample contains some 200,000 clones, about four fifths of which appear only once. Germline V gene lookup returns CDR1 SGHTA and CDR2 FQGNSA. V lost 5 bases, J lost 5 bases, and 18 bases lay in between. This CDR3 has 15 amino acids. Broader study findings: A list of 164 TCR beta chains associated with cytomegalovirus was given. In a later analysis, around 18,000 TCR beta sequences were associated with HLA alleles at 0.05 false discovery rate.

The material sequenced was PBMCs. J is TRBJ2-5 and V is TRBV7-2, with D perhaps matching TRBD2 (6 bases). The clonotype comes from a man aged 50 or older in good health and CMV-seronegative. CDR3 loop: CASSQSWGVGETQYF. The CDR3 nucleotides read TGTGCCAGCAGCCAGAGCTGGGGGGTCGGGGAGACCCAGTACTTC.